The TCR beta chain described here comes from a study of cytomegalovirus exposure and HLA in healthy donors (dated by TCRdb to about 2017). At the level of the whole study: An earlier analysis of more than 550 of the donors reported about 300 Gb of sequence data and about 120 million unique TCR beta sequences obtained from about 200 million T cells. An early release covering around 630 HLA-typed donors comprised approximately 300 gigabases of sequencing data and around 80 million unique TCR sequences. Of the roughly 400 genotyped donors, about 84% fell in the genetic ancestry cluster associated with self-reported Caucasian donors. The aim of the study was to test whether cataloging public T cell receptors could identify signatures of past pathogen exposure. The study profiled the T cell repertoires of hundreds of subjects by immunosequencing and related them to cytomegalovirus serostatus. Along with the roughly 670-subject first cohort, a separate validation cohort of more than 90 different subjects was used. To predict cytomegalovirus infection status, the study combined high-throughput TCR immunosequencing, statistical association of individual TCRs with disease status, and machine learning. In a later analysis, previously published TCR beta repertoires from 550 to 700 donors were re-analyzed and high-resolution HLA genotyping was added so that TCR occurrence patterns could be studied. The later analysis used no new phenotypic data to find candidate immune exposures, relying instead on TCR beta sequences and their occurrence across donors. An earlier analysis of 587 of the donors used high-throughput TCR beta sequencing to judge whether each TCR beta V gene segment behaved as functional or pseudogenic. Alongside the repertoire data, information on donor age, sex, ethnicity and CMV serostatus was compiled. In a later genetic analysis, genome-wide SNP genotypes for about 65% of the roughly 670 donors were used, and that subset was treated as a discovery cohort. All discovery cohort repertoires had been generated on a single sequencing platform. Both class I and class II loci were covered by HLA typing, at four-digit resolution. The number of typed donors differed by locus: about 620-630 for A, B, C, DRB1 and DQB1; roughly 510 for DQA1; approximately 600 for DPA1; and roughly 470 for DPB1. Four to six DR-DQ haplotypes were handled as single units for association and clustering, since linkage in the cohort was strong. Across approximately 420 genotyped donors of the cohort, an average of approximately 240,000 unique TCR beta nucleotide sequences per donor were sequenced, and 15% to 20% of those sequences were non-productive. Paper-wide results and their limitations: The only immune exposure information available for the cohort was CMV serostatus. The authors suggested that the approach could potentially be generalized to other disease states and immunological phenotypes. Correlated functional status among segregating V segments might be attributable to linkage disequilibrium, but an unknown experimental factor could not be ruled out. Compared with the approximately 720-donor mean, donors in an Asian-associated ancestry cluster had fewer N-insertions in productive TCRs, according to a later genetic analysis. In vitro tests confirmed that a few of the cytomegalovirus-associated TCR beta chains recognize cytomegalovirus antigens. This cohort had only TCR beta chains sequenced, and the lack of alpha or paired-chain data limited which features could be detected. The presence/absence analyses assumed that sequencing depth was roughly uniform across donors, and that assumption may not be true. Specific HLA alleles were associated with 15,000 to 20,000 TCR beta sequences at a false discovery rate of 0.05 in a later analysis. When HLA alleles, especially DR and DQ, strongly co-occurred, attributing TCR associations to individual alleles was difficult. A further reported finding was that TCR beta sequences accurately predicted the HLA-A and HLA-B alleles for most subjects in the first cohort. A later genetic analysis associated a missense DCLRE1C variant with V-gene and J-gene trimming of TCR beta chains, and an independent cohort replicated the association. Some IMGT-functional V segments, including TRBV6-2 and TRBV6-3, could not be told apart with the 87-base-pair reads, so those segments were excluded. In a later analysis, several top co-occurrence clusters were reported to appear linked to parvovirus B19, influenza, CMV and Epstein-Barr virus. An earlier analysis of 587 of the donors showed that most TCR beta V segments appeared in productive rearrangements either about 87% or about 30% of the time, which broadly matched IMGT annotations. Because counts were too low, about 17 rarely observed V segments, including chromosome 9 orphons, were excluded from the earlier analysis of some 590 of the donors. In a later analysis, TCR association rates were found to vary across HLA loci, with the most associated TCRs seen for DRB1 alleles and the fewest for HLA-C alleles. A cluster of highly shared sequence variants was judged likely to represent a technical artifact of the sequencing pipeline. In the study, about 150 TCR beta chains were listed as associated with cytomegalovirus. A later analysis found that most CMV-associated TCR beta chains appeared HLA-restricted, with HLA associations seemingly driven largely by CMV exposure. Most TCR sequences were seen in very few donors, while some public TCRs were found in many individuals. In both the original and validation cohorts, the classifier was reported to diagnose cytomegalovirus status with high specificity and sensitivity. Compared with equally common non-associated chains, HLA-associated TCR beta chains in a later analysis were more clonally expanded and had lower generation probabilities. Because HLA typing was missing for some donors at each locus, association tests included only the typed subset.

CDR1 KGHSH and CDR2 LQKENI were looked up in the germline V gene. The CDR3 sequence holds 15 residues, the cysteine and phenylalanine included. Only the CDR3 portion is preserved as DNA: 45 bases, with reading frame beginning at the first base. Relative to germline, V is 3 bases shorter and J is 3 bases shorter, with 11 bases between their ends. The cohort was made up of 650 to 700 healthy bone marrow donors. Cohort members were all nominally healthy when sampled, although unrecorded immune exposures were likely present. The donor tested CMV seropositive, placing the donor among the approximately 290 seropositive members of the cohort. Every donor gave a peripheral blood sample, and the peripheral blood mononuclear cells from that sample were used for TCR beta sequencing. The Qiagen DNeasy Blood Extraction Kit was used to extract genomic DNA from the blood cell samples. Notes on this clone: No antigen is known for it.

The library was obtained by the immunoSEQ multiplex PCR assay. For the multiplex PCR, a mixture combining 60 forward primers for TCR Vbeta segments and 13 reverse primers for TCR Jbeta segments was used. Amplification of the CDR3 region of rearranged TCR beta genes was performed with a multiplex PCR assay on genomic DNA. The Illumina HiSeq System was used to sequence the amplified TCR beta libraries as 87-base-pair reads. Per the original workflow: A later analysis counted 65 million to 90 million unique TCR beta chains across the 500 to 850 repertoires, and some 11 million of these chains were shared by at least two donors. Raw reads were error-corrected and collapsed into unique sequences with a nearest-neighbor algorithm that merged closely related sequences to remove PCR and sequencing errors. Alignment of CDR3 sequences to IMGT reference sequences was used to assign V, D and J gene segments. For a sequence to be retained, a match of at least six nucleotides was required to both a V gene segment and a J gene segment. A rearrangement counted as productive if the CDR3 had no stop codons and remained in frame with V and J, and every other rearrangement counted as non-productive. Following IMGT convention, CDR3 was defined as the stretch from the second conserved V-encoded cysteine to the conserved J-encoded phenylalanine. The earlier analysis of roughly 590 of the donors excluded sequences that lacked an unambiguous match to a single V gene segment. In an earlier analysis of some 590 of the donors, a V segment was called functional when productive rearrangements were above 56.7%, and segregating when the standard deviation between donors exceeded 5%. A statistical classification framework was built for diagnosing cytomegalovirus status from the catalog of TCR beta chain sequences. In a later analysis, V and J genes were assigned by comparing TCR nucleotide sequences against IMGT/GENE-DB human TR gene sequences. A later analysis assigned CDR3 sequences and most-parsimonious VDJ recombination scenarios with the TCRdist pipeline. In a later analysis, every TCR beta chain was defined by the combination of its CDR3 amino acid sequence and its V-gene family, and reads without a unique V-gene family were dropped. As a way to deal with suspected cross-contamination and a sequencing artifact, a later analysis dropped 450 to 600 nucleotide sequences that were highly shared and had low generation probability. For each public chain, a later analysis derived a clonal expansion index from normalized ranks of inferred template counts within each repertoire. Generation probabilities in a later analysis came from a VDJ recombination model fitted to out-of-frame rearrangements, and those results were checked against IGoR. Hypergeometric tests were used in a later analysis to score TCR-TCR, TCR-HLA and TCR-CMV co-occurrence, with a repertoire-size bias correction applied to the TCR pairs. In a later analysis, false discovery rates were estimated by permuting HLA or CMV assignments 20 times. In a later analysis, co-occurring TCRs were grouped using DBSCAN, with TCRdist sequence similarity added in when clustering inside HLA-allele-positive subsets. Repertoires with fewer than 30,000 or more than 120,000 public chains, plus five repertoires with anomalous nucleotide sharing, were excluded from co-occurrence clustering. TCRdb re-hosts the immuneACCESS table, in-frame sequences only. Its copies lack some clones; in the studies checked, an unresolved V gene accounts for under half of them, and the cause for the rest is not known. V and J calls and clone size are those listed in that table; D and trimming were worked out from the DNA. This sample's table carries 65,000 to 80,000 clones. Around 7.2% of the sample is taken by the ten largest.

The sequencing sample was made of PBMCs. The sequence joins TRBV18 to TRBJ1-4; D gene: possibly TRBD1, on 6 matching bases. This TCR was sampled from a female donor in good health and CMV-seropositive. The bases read TGTGCCAGCTCACCTCGCACAGGGTCTAATGAAAAACTGTTTTTT. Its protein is CASSPRTGSNEKLFF.